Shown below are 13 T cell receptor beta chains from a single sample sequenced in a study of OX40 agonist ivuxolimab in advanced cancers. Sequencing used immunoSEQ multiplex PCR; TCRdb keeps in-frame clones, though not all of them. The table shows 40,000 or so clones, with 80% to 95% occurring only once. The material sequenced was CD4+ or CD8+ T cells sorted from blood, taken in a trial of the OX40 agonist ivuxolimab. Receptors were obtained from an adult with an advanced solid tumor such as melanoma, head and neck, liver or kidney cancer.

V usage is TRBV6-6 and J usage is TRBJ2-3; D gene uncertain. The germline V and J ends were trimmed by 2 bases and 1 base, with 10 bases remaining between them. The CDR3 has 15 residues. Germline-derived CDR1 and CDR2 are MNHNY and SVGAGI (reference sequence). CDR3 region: CASSYRATRTDTQYF. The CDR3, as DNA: TGTGCCAGCAGTTACCGGGCAACACGCACAGATACGCAGTATTTT.

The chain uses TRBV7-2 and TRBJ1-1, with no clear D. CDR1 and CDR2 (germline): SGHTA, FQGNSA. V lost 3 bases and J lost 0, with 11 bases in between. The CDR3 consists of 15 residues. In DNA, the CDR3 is TGTGCCAGCAGCTTCGACGGCCGATTGAACACTGAAGCTTTCTTT. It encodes CASSFDGRLNTEAFF.

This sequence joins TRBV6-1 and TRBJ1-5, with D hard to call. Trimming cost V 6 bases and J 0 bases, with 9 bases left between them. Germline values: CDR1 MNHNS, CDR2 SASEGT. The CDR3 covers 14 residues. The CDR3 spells CASRTLRSNQPQHF. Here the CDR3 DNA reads TGTGCCAGCAGGACCTTGCGTAGCAATCAGCCCCAGCATTTT.

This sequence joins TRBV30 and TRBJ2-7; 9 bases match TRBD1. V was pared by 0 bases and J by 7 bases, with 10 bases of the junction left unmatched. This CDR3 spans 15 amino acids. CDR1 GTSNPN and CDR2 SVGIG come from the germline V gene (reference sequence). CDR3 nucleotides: TGTGCCTGGAGTGTCGGACAGGGGCTTGCTCGGGAGCAGTACTTC. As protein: CAWSVGQGLAREQYF.

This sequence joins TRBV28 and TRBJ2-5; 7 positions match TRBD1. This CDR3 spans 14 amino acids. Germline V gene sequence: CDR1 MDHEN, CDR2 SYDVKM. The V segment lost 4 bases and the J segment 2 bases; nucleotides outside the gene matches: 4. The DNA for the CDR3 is TGTGCCAGCAGTTCCGGGACAGAACAAGAGACCCAGTACTTC. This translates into CASSSGTEQETQYF.

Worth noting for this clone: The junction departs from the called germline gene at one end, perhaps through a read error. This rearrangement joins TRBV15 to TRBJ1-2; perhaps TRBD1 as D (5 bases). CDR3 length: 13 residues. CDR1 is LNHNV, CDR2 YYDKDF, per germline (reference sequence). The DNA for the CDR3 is TGTGCCATCAGCAGAGAAGACAGTTATGGCTACACCTTC. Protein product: CAISREDSYGYTF.

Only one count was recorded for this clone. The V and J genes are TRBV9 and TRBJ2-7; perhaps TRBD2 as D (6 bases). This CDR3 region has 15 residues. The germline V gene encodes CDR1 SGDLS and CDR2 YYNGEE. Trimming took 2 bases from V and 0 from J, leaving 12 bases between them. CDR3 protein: CASSVSAGISYEQYF. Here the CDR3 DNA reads TGTGCCAGCAGCGTCTCAGCGGGTATCTCCTACGAGCAGTACTTC.

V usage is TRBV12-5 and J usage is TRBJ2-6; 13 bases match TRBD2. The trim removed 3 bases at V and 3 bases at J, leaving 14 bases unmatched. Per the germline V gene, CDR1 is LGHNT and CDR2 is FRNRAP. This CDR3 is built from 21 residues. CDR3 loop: CASGFLLAGGRGNFGANVLTF. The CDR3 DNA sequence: TGTGCTAGTGGTTTCTTACTAGCGGGAGGGCGTGGGAACTTTGGGGCCAACGTCCTGACTTTC.

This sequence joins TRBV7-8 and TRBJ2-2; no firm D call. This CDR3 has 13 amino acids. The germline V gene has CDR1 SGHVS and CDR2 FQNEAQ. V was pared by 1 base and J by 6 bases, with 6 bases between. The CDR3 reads CASSLVKSGELFF. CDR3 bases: TGTGCCAGCAGCTTAGTTAAATCCGGGGAGCTGTTTTTT.

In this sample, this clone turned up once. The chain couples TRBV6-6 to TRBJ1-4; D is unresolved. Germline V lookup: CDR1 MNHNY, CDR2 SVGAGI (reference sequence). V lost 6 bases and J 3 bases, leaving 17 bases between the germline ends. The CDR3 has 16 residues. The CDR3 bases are TGTGCCAGCAGCCCTATGGGCGCGTCCCCTAATGAAAAACTGTTTTTT. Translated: CASSPMGASPNEKLFF.

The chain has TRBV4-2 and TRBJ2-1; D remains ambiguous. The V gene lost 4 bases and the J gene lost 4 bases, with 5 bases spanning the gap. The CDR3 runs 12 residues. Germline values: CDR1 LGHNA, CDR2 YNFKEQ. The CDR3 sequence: CASSPRYNEQFF. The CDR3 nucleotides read TGTGCCAGCAGCCCCCGGTACAATGAGCAGTTCTTC.

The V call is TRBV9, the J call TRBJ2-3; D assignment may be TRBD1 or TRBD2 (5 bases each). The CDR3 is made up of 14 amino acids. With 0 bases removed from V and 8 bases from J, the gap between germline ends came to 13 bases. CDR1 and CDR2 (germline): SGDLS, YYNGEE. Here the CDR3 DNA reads TGTGCCAGCAGCGTAGGTCGGGACGGCATTACGCAGTATTTT. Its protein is CASSVGRDGITQYF.

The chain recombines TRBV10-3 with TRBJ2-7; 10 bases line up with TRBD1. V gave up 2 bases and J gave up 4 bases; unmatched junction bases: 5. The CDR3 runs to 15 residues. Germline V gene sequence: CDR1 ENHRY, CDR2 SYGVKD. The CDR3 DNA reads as TGTGCCATCAGTGAGCAAGGGACAGGGGTTTACGAGCAGTACTTC. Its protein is CAISEQGTGVYEQYF.